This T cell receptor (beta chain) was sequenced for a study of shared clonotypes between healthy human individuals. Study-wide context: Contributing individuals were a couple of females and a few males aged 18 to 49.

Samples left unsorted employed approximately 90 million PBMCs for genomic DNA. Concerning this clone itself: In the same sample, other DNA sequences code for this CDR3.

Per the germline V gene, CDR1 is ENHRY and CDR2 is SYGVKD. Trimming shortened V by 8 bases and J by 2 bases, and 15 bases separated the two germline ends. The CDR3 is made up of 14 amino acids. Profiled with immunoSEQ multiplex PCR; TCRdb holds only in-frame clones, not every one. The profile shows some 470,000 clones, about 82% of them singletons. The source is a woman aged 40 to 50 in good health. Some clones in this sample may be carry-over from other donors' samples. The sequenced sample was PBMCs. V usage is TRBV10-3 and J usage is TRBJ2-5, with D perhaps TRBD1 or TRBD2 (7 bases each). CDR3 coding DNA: TGTGCCATCTCGGCAGGGGGAGGGCAAGAGACCCAGTACTTC. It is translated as CAISAGGGQETQYF.